The 21 T cell receptor beta chains in this list originate from one sample, sequenced in a study of T cell repertoires in cytomegalovirus infection. One entry per CDR3 protein, called by TCRdb with MiXCR from the reads. The table includes roughly 500,000 distinct CDR3 sequences, around 35% detected once. These receptors lack a known antigen. This material consisted of cultured PBMCs, taken from culture after CMV antigen stimulation. Receptor source: a human donor in good health (CMV status not recorded). Some clones in this sample may be carry-over from other donors' samples.

The V and J genes are TRBV12-3 or TRBV12-4 and TRBJ1-1; a weak D match, TRBD1 (6 bases). CDR3 length: 13 residues. V was clipped by 3 bases and J by 11 bases, with 16 bases between them. The CDR3, as DNA: TGTGCCAGCAGTTTTGGAGGGGGGGATGATGCTTTCTTT. It yields the protein CASSFGGGDDAFF.

There are many counts of this clonotype. CDR3 DNA sequence: TGTGCCAGCAGCTTGGACAATGAGCAGTTCTTC. It is translated as CASSLDNEQFF. The rearrangement joins TRBV5-6 to TRBJ2-1; D call uncertain. Trimming pared 0 bases from V and 5 bases from J, leaving 0 bases between. Germline V gives CDR1 SGHDT, CDR2 YYEEEE. The CDR3 is made up of 11 amino acids.

This clonotype was detected many times. This chain connects TRBV28 to TRBJ2-7; 7 bases align to TRBD1. Germline V gives CDR1 MDHEN, CDR2 SYDVKM. The CDR3 extends over 17 amino acids. The V segment lost 5 bases and the J segment 4 bases; nucleotides outside the gene matches: 17. DNA of the CDR3: TGTGCCAGCAGTCCTTGGGACAGTCTTACGTTGTTGTACGAGCAGTACTTC. Amino acid sequence: CASSPWDSLTLLYEQYF.

This clonotype has a handful of counts. The rearrangement links TRBV5-4 to TRBJ2-3; D is possibly TRBD1 or TRBD2 (5 bases each). Trimming pared 4 bases from V and 0 bases from J, leaving 12 bases between. Germline V gives CDR1 SGHNT, CDR2 YYREEE (reference sequence). There are 15 residues in the CDR3. CDR3 in amino acids: CASSLGASSTDTQYF. As DNA, the CDR3 is TGTGCCAGCAGCCTCGGGGCTAGCAGCACAGATACGCAGTATTTT.

This clonotype has ten or more counts. J is TRBJ1-5 and V is TRBV19, with 11 bases identical to TRBD1. CDR3 length equals 15 residues. The V gene end was trimmed by 6 bases and the J gene end by 7 bases; junction bases not matched to a gene: 8. Germline V CDR1 and CDR2: LNHDA, SQIVND (reference sequence). This CDR3 is CASSLGTGGRQPQHF. CDR3 in DNA: TGTGCCAGTAGCCTTGGGACAGGGGGAAGGCAGCCCCAGCATTTT.

Only a few counts were recorded for this clonotype. The J gene is TRBJ1-5, the V gene TRBV27; 7 bases fit TRBD1. Trimming removed 6 bases from V and 3 bases from J; junction bases left unmatched: 8. Germline CDR1 reads MNHEY; CDR2 reads SMNVEV (reference sequence). This CDR3 spans 15 amino acids. The CDR3 DNA reads TGTGCCAGCAGATCCGCAGGGGGGCCCAATCAGCCCCAGCATTTT. Encoded protein: CASRSAGGPNQPQHF.

The chain is built from TRBV20-1 and TRBJ1-2, with D unclear. The CDR3 loop spans 17 amino acids. CDR1 is DFQATT and CDR2 is SNEGSKA in the germline V gene (reference sequence). V lost 1 base, J lost 2 bases, and 20 bases lay in between. The CDR3, as DNA: TGCAGTGCTAGAGGCCCCACGGACTCCCTAGGCAACTATGGCTACACCTTC. It encodes CSARGPTDSLGNYGYTF.

This clonotype was detected only a few times. For the CDR3, the DNA is TGTGCCAGCAGCTCCCAGCGGCAAATATACAATGAGCAGTTCTTC. Translation gives CASSSQRQIYNEQFF. The V call is TRBV7-8, the J call TRBJ2-1; the D gene is possibly TRBD2 (5 bases). V was trimmed by 4 bases and J by 4 bases, leaving 14 bases between them. The CDR3 spans 15 residues. CDR1 is SGHVS and CDR2 is FQNEAQ in the germline V gene.

This clonotype was seen once. The rearrangement joins TRBV3-1 to TRBJ2-2, with unresolved D. From germline, CDR1 is LGHDT and CDR2 YNNKEL (reference sequence). The CDR3 consists of 14 residues. Trimming removed 1 base at V and 7 bases at J, with 10 bases between. Written as DNA, the CDR3 is TGTGCCAGCAGCCAAGTCGTCGGAGTCGGGGAGCTGTTTTTT. Translation gives CASSQVVGVGELFF.

In this sample, this clonotype turned up a few times. The chain is built from TRBV19 and TRBJ1-2; D is possibly TRBD1 (6 bases). Trimming left V 7 bases short and J 4 bases short, with 22 bases between. The length of the CDR3 is 16 residues. Looked up from germline, CDR1 is LNHDA and CDR2 is SQIVND (reference sequence). The CDR3 loop is CASISGTTNYSYGYTF. The CDR3 DNA sequence: TGTGCCAGTATTTCCGGGACAACGAATTACTCCTATGGCTACACCTTC.

This clonotype was counted only a few times. The rearrangement links TRBV7-2 to TRBJ2-3; D may be TRBD2 (6 bases). Germline values: CDR1 SGHTA, CDR2 FQGNSA. The CDR3 is 16 amino acids. Trimming shortened V by 5 bases and J by 0 bases, and 15 bases separated the two germline ends. The CDR3 nucleotides read TGTGCCAGCAGCCCCCCCGGGGGTAGGAGCACAGATACGCAGTATTTT. It encodes CASSPPGGRSTDTQYF.

This clonotype has a handful of counts. V and J are TRBV6-5 and TRBJ2-2, with TRBD2 matching 9 bases. With V trimmed by 6 bases and J by 5 bases, 10 bases remained unmatched. This CDR3 is built from 16 residues. From germline, CDR1 is MNHEY and CDR2 SVGAGI. The CDR3 sequence is CASRPGDAGGTGELFF. The CDR3 DNA reads TGTGCCAGCAGACCCGGGGACGCGGGAGGGACCGGGGAGCTGTTTTTT.

This clonotype was observed a handful of times. The chain combines TRBV6-2 or TRBV6-3 with TRBJ2-1; the D is unclear. V dropped 11 bases and J dropped 3 bases, with 11 bases sitting between them. This CDR3 region has 12 residues. Per the germline V gene, CDR1 is MNHEY and CDR2 is SVGEGT. CDR3 region: CAAYSGYNEQFF. The CDR3 nucleotides are TGTGCCGCCTACTCGGGCTACAATGAGCAGTTCTTC.

The rearrangement links TRBV12-3 or TRBV12-4 to TRBJ2-7; no firm D call. This CDR3 has 13 residues. Deletions cut 7 bases from V and 3 bases from J, with 13 bases between. As DNA, the CDR3 is TGTGCCAGCACCGTCCCCGGTAGCTACGAGCAGTACTTC. It encodes CASTVPGSYEQYF.

J is TRBJ1-3 and V is TRBV6-1, with 7 bases identical to TRBD1. The CDR3 contains 14 residues. J lost 3 bases, V lost 5 bases, and 4 bases had no gene match. Germline CDR1 is MNHNS and CDR2 is SASEGT. CDR3 DNA: TGTGCCAGCAGTAATCGGGACAGTGGAAACACCATATATTTT. Its protein is CASSNRDSGNTIYF.

This clonotype was picked up a small number of times. The chain has TRBV28 and TRBJ2-1; TRBD2 matches 13 bases. This CDR3 comprises 18 residues. Germline CDR1 is MDHEN and CDR2 is SYDVKM. After removal of 3 bases from V and 8 bases from J, the junction contained 13 bases not matched to a gene. Here the CDR3 reads CASSFRLAGGFRGDEQFF. CDR3 sequence (DNA): TGTGCCAGCAGTTTTAGACTAGCGGGAGGATTTCGAGGGGATGAGCAGTTCTTC.

The V call is TRBV24-1, the J call TRBJ2-1; TRBD2 matches 9 bases. Germline V gives CDR1 KGHDR, CDR2 SFDVKD. The CDR3 spans 16 residues. V shed 3 bases and J 8 bases; nucleotides not matched to a gene: 10. The CDR3 sequence: CATSDQREARRDEQFF. DNA for the CDR3: TGTGCCACCAGTGATCAGCGGGAGGCCCGTCGCGATGAGCAGTTCTTC.

This clonotype was detected a few times. The chain joins TRBV7-9 to TRBJ1-1; 9 bases are shared with TRBD1. Germline V gives CDR1 SEHNR, CDR2 FQNEAQ (reference sequence). The CDR3 contains 16 residues. The ends lost 5 bases at V and 4 bases at J; junction bases unmatched: 11. The CDR3 region has the DNA TGTGCCAGCAGCCCACTCCGGGACAGGGAGGGCACTGAAGCTTTCTTT. Protein: CASSPLRDREGTEAFF.

The V call is TRBV20-1, the J call TRBJ1-5, with TRBD1 matching over 7 bases. Germline assignment: CDR1 DFQATT and CDR2 SNEGSKA (reference sequence). With 4 bases clipped from V and 6 bases from J, the junction kept 12 bases outside the gene matches. CDR3 length: 15 amino acids. Here the CDR3 reads CSAKRIDREAQPQHF. CDR3 nucleotide sequence: TGCAGTGCTAAACGTATCGACAGGGAGGCTCAGCCCCAGCATTTT.

The chain recombines TRBV12-3 or TRBV12-4 with TRBJ1-5, with 12 bases identical to TRBD1. Trimming removed 5 bases from V and 7 bases from J; junction bases left unmatched: 6. This CDR3 is 15 amino acids long. CDR3 sequence (DNA): TGTGCCAGCAGTACGGGACAGGGGGCCTGGCAGCCCCAGCATTTT. The encoded protein is CASSTGQGAWQPQHF.

The chain is built from TRBV7-2 and TRBJ2-1; 8 nucleotides agree with TRBD2. Germline V gene lookup returns CDR1 SGHTA and CDR2 FQGNSA. Trimming cost V 5 bases and J 9 bases; bases outside gene matches: 15. CDR3 length: 16 amino acids. CDR3 sequence reads: CASSPSALAGRGEQFF. CDR3 sequence (DNA): TGTGCCAGCAGCCCCAGTGCGCTAGCGGGCCGCGGTGAGCAGTTCTTC.